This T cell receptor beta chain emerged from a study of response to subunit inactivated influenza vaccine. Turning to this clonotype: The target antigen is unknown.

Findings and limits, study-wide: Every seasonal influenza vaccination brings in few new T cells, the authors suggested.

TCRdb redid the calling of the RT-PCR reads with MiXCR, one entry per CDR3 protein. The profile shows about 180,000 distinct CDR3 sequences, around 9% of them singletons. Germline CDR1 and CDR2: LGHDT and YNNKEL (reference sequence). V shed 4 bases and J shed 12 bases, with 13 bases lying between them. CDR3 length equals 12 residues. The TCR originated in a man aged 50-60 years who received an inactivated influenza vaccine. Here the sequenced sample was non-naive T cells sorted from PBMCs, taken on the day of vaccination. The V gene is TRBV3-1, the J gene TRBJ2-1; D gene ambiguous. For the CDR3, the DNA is TGTGCCAGCAGCCCGGAACCGTCTTGGCAGTTCTTC. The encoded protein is CASSPEPSWQFF.